This TCR beta chain derives from a study of OX40 agonist ivuxolimab in advanced cancers. Profiled with immunoSEQ multiplex PCR; TCRdb holds only in-frame clones, not every one. The sample carries about 97,000 clones, roughly nine tenths recorded once. CDR1 MNHNS and CDR2 SASEGT come from the germline V gene. V was pared by 0 bases and J by 5 bases, with 5 bases of the junction left unmatched. This CDR3 spans 15 amino acids. The chain recombines TRBV6-1 with TRBJ2-7, with TRBD1 matching over 9 bases. This receptor was taken from an adult with an advanced solid tumor such as melanoma, head and neck, liver or kidney cancer. This sample comprised CD4+ or CD8+ T cells sorted from blood, obtained in a trial of the OX40 agonist ivuxolimab. The chain's CDR3 is CASSEATGGLNEQYF. CDR3 coding DNA: TGTGCCAGCAGTGAAGCTACAGGGGGCTTGAACGAGCAGTACTTC.